The 8 T cell receptor beta chains below were found in one sample sequenced in a study of cytomegalovirus exposure and HLA in healthy donors. Clones were sequenced by immunoSEQ multiplex PCR, and TCRdb holds only the in-frame ones, with some missing. The sample has some 130,000 clones, 70% to 90% seen once. Sequencing was performed on PBMCs. The receptors stem from a man aged 18 to 29 in good health and CMV-seronegative.

The genes are TRBV10-3 and TRBJ2-7; 15 nucleotides line up with TRBD2. V lost 4 bases and J lost 0; bases outside the gene matches: 1. In germline, CDR1 is ENHRY, CDR2 SYGVKD. The CDR3 spans 16 residues. In nucleotides, the CDR3 is TGTGCCATCAGTGGGACTAGCGGGAGGGACTCCTACGAGCAGTACTTC. Translating gives CAISGTSGRDSYEQYF.

The rearrangement joins TRBV5-4 to TRBJ2-6; D not resolved. The CDR3 totals 15 residues. With 0 bases removed from V and 0 bases from J, the gap between germline ends came to 4 bases. Germline CDR1 is SGHNT and CDR2 is YYREEE (reference sequence). The CDR3: CASSLAGSGANVLTF. DNA of the CDR3: TGTGCCAGCAGCTTGGCCGGCTCTGGGGCCAACGTCCTGACTTTC.

This chain connects TRBV5-1 to TRBJ2-5, with 8 bases matching TRBD2. Germline V gene lookup returns CDR1 SGHRS and CDR2 YFSETQ. This CDR3 contains 15 residues. V lost 2 bases and J lost 4; bases outside the gene matches: 7. The CDR3 sequence: CASSFLPGLGETQYF. The DNA for the CDR3 is TGCGCCAGCAGCTTCTTACCGGGACTAGGAGAGACCCAGTACTTC.

The chain couples TRBV9 to TRBJ1-1; TRBD1 matches at 11 bases. This CDR3 is 14 amino acids long. Germline CDR1 is SGDLS and CDR2 is YYNGEE. Unmatched junction bases numbered 4, after V lost 4 bases and J lost 5 bases. CDR3 sequence: CASSPGTGGTEAFF. The CDR3 DNA sequence: TGTGCCAGCAGCCCCGGGACAGGGGGTACTGAAGCTTTCTTT. Together with reference TRBV9 and TRBJ1-1, the CDR3 gives the full variable domain: DSGVTQTPKHLITATGQRVTLRCSPRSGDLSVYWYQQSLDQGLQFLIQYYNGEERAKGNILERFSAQQFPDLHSELNLSSLELGDSALYFCASSPGTGGTEAFFGQGTRLTVV.

This rearrangement joins TRBV6-5 to TRBJ1-2, with D perhaps TRBD1 (6 bases). Trimming took 4 bases from V and 7 from J, leaving 13 bases between them. Germline CDR1 MNHEY, CDR2 SVGAGI. The CDR3 has 13 residues. CDR3 loop: CASSLGQMGGYTF. The CDR3 nucleotides read TGTGCCAGCAGTTTAGGACAGATGGGTGGCTACACCTTC.

The chain joins TRBV19 to TRBJ1-1; D might be TRBD1 (5 bases). The germline V and J ends were trimmed by 3 bases and 0 bases, with 8 bases remaining between them. Germline V gene sequence: CDR1 LNHDA, CDR2 SQIVND (reference sequence). This CDR3 is built from 14 residues. The CDR3 reads CASSIRGVNTEAFF. The DNA of the CDR3 is TGTGCCAGTAGTATCCGGGGGGTGAACACTGAAGCTTTCTTT. The full variable domain, its missing parts supplied by reference TRBV19 and TRBJ1-1, is DGGITQSPKYLFRKEGQNVTLSCEQNLNHDAMYWYRQDPGQGLRLIYYSQIVNDFQKGDIAEGYSVSREKKESFPLTVTSAQKNPTAFYLCASSIRGVNTEAFFGQGTRLTVV.

This clone was observed a single time. The chain combines TRBV4-3 with TRBJ1-1; TRBD1 matches at 7 bases. With 4 bases clipped from V and 2 bases from J, the junction kept 4 bases outside the gene matches. CDR3 size: 14 residues. In germline, CDR1 is LGHNA, CDR2 YSLEER. The CDR3 DNA reads TGCGCCAGCAGCCCTGGGACAGCAAACACTGAAGCTTTCTTT. It translates to CASSPGTANTEAFF.

The chain has TRBV9 and TRBJ2-2; tentatively, D is TRBD2 (5 bases). CDR1 and CDR2 from the germline V gene are SGDLS and YYNGEE. CDR3 length: 16 residues. V lost 0 bases, J lost 1 base, and 10 bases lay in between. The chain's CDR3 is CASSVAGAENTGELFF. The CDR3 bases are TGTGCCAGCAGCGTAGCTGGAGCGGAGAACACCGGGGAGCTGTTTTTT. The variable domain in full, with the rest retrieved from reference TRBV9 and TRBJ2-2, is DSGVTQTPKHLITATGQRVTLRCSPRSGDLSVYWYQQSLDQGLQFLIQYYNGEERAKGNILERFSAQQFPDLHSELNLSSLELGDSALYFCASSVAGAENTGELFFGEGSRLTVL.